This T cell receptor beta chain appears in the sequencing data of a study of brain T cells in children with intractable seizures. Study-level results: Patients' HCMV serostatus was unknown; virus specificity rests on CDR3 similarity alone.

TCRdb's copy holds only in-frame clones and misses some; the assay was immunoSEQ multiplex PCR. The table records tens of thousands of clones, about 92% of them present only once. V shed 1 base and J 6 bases; nucleotides not matched to a gene: 4. The CDR3 runs to 15 residues. In germline, CDR1 is SGDLS, CDR2 YYNGEE. Turning to this clone: Its specificity is unknown.

The clonotype comes from a boy less than two years old with tuberous sclerosis and intractable seizures. This rearrangement joins TRBV9 to TRBJ2-1, with 10 bases lining up with TRBD1. The starting material was peripheral blood, obtained at surgery. The CDR3 DNA reads as TGTGCCAGCAGCGTAACGGGACAGGGGCTCAATGAGCAGTTCTTC. This encodes CASSVTGQGLNEQFF. Looking up the rest from reference TRBV9 and TRBJ2-1 gives the full variable domain: DSGVTQTPKHLITATGQRVTLRCSPRSGDLSVYWYQQSLDQGLQFLIQYYNGEERAKGNILERFSAQQFPDLHSELNLSSLELGDSALYFCASSVTGQGLNEQFFGPGTRLTVL.